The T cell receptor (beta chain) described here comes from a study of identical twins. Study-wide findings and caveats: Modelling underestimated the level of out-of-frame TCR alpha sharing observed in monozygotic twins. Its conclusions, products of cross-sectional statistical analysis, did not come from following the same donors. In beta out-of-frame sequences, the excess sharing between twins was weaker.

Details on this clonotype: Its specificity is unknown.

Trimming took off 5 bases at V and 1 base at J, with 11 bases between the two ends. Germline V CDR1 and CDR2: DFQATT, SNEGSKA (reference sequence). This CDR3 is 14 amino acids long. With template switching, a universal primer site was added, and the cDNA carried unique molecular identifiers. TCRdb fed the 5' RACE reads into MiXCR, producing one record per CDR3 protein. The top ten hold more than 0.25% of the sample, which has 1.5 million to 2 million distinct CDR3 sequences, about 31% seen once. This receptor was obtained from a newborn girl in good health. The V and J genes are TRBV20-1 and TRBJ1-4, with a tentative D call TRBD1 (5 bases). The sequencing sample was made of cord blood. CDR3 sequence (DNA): TGCAGTGCTCACGGGGGGGTAACTAATGAAAAACTGTTTTTT. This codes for CSAHGGVTNEKLFF.